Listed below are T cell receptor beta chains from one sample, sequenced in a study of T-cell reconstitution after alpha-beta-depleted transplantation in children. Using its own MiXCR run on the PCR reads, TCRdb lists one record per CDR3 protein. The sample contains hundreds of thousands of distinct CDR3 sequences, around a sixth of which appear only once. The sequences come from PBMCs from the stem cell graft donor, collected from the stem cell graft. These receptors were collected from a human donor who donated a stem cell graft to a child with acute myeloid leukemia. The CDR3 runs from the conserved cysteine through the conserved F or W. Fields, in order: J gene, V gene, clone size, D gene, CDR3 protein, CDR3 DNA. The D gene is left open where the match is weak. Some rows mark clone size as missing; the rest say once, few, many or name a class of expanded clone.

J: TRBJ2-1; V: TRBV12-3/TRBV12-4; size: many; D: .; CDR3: CASSRPGTYNEQFF; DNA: TGTGCCAGCAGTCGGCCTGGAACCTACAATGAGCAGTTCTTC
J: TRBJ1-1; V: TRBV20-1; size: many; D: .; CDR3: CSARNPWTDFGSEAFF; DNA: TGCAGTGCTAGAAACCCCTGGACAGATTTTGGGTCTGAAGCTTTCTTT
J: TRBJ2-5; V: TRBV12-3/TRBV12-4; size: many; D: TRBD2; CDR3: CASSLAGLAGQETQYF; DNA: TGTGCCAGCAGTTTGGCGGGACTAGCGGGTCAAGAGACCCAGTACTTC
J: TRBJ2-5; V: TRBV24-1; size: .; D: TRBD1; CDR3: CATSGGTGADQETQYF; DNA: TGTGCCACCAGCGGTGGGACAGGGGCCGACCAAGAGACCCAGTACTTC
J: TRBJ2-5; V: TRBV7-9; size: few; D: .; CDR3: CASSDDRGETQYF; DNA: TGTGCCAGCAGCGACGATCGGGGAGAGACCCAGTACTTC
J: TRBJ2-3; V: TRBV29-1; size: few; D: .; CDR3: CSARWGETDTQYF; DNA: TGCAGCGCCCGGTGGGGGGAAACAGATACGCAGTATTTT
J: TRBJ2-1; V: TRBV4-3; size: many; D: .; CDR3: CASSLPGPPGANEQFF; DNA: TGCGCCAGCAGCCTCCCGGGCCCTCCAGGGGCGAATGAGCAGTTCTTC
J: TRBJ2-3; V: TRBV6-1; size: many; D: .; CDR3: CASSPPGGLRTDTQYF; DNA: TGTGCCAGCAGCCCCCCCGGTGGACTGAGGACAGATACGCAGTATTTT
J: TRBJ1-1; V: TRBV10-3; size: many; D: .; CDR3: CAINPGMWTEAFF; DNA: TGTGCCATTAATCCTGGTATGTGGACTGAAGCTTTCTTT
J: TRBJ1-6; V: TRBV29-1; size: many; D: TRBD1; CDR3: CSVRGTGGSPLHF; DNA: TGCAGCGTTAGGGGGACAGGGGGGTCACCCCTCCACTTT
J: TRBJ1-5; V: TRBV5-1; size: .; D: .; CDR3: CASSLGDGLNQPQHF; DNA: TGCGCCAGCAGCTTGGGGGACGGACTCAATCAGCCCCAGCATTTT
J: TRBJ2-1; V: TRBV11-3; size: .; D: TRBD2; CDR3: CASSLRIRTSSYNEQFF; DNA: TGTGCCAGCAGCTTACGGATCAGGACTAGCTCCTACAATGAGCAGTTCTTC
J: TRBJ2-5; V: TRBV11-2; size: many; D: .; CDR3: CASRPSTGQETQYF; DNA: TGTGCCAGCAGGCCCAGCACAGGGCAAGAGACCCAGTACTTC
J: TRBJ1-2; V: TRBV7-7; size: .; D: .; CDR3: CASSLVTRSPSGYTF; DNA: TGTGCCAGCAGCTTAGTGACCAGGAGCCCGTCCGGCTACACCTTC
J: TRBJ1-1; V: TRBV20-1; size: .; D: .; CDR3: CSAIPPGDTEAFF; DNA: TGCAGTGCTATTCCCCCAGGTGACACTGAAGCTTTCTTT
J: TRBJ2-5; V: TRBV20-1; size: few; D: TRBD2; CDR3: CCARDRLAGGQETQYF; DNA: TGCTGTGCTAGAGATCGACTAGCGGGGGGCCAAGAGACCCAGTACTTC
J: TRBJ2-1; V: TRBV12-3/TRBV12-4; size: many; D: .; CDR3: CASSLGTVYNEQFF; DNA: TGTGCCAGCAGTTTAGGGACTGTTTACAATGAGCAGTTCTTC
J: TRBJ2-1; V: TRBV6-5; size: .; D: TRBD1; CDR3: CASSYYRPGQGDNEQFF; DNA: TGTGCCAGCAGTTACTATCGGCCGGGACAGGGTGACAATGAGCAGTTCTTC
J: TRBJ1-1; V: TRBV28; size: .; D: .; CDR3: CDSSPAALTEAFF; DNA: TGTGACAGCAGTCCCGCGGCTCTCACTGAAGCTTTCTTT
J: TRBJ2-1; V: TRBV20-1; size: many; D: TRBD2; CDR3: CSAGGLADYNEQFF; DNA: TGCAGTGCCGGGGGACTAGCGGACTACAATGAGCAGTTCTTC
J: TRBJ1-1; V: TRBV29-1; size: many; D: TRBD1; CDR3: CSGKTGADTEAFF; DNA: TGCAGCGGTAAGACAGGGGCAGACACTGAAGCTTTCTTT
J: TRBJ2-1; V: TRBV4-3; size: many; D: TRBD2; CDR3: CASSQGLADYNEQFF; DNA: TGCGCCAGCAGCCAAGGACTAGCGGACTACAATGAGCAGTTCTTC
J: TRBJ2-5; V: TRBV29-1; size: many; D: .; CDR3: CSVVGREETQYF; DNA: TGCAGCGTTGTGGGCCGGGAAGAGACCCAGTACTTC
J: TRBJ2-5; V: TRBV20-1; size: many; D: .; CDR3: CSAYGDTLGYQETQYF; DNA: TGCAGTGCGTACGGGGACACTCTGGGGTATCAAGAGACCCAGTACTTC
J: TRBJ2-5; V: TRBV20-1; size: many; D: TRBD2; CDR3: CSAREGLAGGQETQYF; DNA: TGCAGTGCTAGAGAAGGACTAGCGGGGGGGCAAGAGACCCAGTACTTC
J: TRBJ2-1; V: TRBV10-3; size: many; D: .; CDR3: CAISERAQGPSYNEQFF; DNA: TGTGCCATCAGTGAGAGAGCTCAGGGGCCCTCCTACAATGAGCAGTTCTTC
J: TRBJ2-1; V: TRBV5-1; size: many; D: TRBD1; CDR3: CASSPMIRTGNEQFF; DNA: TGCGCCAGCAGCCCGATGATTAGGACAGGGAATGAGCAGTTCTTC
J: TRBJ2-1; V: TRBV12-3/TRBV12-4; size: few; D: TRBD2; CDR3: CASSFSRGVMDNEQFF; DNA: TGTGCCAGCAGTTTTTCGCGGGGGGTTATGGACAATGAGCAGTTCTTC
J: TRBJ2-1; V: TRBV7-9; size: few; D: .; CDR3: CASSSPGAPGNEQFF; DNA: TGTGCCAGCAGCTCACCCGGCGCCCCTGGAAATGAGCAGTTCTTC
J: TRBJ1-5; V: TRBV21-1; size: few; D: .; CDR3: CASRPRTGNSNQPQHF; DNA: TGTGCCAGCAGACCCAGAACAGGGAATAGCAATCAGCCCCAGCATTTT
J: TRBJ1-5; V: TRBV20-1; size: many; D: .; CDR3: CSARDNGRAYSNQPQHF; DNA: TGCAGTGCTAGAGATAATGGGCGAGCGTATAGCAATCAGCCCCAGCATTTT
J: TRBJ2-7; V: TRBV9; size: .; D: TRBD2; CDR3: CASSAGLAGYEQYF; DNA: TGTGCCAGCAGCGCGGGACTAGCTGGATACGAGCAGTACTTC
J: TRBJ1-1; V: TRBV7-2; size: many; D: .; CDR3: CASSLRQAGEAFF; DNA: TGTGCCAGCAGCTTACGGCAGGCAGGTGAAGCTTTCTTT
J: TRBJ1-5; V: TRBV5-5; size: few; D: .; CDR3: CASSPFGRPSNQPQHF; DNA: TGTGCCAGCAGCCCTTTTGGACGGCCTAGCAATCAGCCCCAGCATTTT
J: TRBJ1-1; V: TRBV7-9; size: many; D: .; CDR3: CASSFYTEAFF; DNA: TGTGCCAGCAGCTTCTACACTGAAGCTTTCTTT
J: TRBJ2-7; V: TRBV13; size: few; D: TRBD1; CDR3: CASSIGQGRDEQYF; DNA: TGTGCCAGCAGCATCGGACAGGGTCGGGACGAGCAGTACTTC
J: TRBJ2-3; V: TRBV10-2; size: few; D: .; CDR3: CASSRRSSTDTQYF; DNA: TGCGCCAGCAGTAGGCGGTCCAGCACAGATACGCAGTATTTT
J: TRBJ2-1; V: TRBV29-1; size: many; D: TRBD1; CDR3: CSLGTGAPNEQFF; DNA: TGCAGCCTGGGGACAGGGGCCCCCAATGAGCAGTTCTTC
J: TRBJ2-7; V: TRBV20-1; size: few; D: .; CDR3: CSVGRGNLYEQYF; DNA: TGCAGTGTTGGCAGGGGCAACCTCTACGAGCAGTACTTC
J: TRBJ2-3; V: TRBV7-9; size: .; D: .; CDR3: CASSFCGGVASTDTQYF; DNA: TGTGCCAGCAGCTTTTGCGGTGGAGTAGCTAGCACAGATACGCAGTATTTT
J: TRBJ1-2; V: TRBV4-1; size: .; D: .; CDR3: CASSQERAAVYGYTF; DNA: TGCGCCAGCAGCCAAGAGAGGGCAGCCGTTTATGGCTACACCTTC